Reported below is one T cell receptor beta chain. Two lung cancer pathologists independently confirmed each histologic diagnosis. Germline-derived CDR1 and CDR2 are MNHNY and SVGAGI (reference sequence). CDR3 length: 16 residues. J lost 3 bases, V lost 5 bases, and 12 bases had no gene match. The record originates from a study of immune evolution from preneoplasia to lung adenocarcinoma. About the study: HLA loss of heterozygosity: around 6.5% AIS, about 14% MIA, over 25% ADC, none AAH.

The table came from immunoSEQ multiplex PCR; TCRdb's copy has only in-frame clones and leaves some out. The data show 11,000 to 15,000 clones, with 85% seen just once and about 3% held by the top ten. The rearrangement joins TRBV6-6 to TRBJ1-2; 7 nucleotides line up with TRBD1. The receptor was isolated from an older donor with lung adenocarcinoma. The sequenced sample consisted of FFPE lung adenocarcinoma in situ tissue. The CDR3 bases are TGTGCCAGCAGTCTAGACAGGGCAGAATTTCACTATGGCTACACCTTC. It translates to CASSLDRAEFHYGYTF.